The rows below give T cell receptor beta chains drawn from one sample of a study of technical replicates of blood from a few donors. The protocol was immunoSEQ multiplex PCR, while the TCRdb copy is restricted to in-frame clones and leaves out a portion. The profile shows about 70,000 clones, about nine tenths of them singletons. The material sequenced was T cells isolated from PBMCs. These receptor sequences come from a human donor in good health. The CDR3 runs from the conserved cysteine through the conserved F or W. D genes are given only for firm matches. Expanded clones are given a class, and other clones once, few, many or no size at all.

V gene: TRBV5-1
D gene: NA
clone size: NA
J gene: TRBJ1-4
CDR3 length: 14
CDR3 DNA: TGCGCCAGCCGGCCAGGGGCAACTAATGAAAAACTGTTTTTT
CDR3 protein: CASRPGATNEKLFF

V gene: TRBV9
D gene: TRBD1
clone size: NA
J gene: TRBJ1-1
CDR3 length: 15
CDR3 DNA: TGTGCCAGCAGCACGCAACAGGGGGCGAGAACTGAAGCTTTCTTT
CDR3 protein: CASSTQQGARTEAFF

V gene: TRBV19
D gene: TRBD2
clone size: NA
J gene: TRBJ2-7
CDR3 length: 16
CDR3 DNA: TGTGCCAGTAGTATGCTCCCCCTAGCGGGATTTTACGAGCAGTACTTC
CDR3 protein: CASSMLPLAGFYEQYF

V gene: TRBV5-6
D gene: NA
clone size: NA
J gene: TRBJ2-2
CDR3 length: 11
CDR3 DNA: TGTGCCAGCACCAGAACCGGGGAGCTGTTTTTT
CDR3 protein: CASTRTGELFF

V gene: TRBV27
D gene: NA
clone size: NA
J gene: TRBJ1-5
CDR3 length: 13
CDR3 DNA: TGTGCCAGCGCCAGCGGCGGCTACCAGCCCCAGCATTTT
CDR3 protein: CASASGGYQPQHF

V gene: TRBV9
D gene: NA
clone size: NA
J gene: TRBJ2-1
CDR3 length: 13
CDR3 DNA: TGTGCCAGCAGCGATCGACTAGGTCATGAGCAGTTCTTC
CDR3 protein: CASSDRLGHEQFF

V gene: TRBV19
D gene: NA
clone size: NA
J gene: TRBJ1-5
CDR3 length: 17
CDR3 DNA: TGTGCCAGTAGCTCAGGTGACAGCGAACCGTATCATCAGCCCCAGCATTTT
CDR3 protein: CASSSGDSEPYHQPQHF

V gene: TRBV19
D gene: TRBD2
clone size: NA
J gene: TRBJ2-7
CDR3 length: 17
CDR3 DNA: TGTGCCAGTAGTAGGGGACTAGCGGGAGGGATTCCCTACGAGCAGTACTTC
CDR3 protein: CASSRGLAGGIPYEQYF

V gene: TRBV9
D gene: TRBD1
clone size: NA
J gene: TRBJ2-2
CDR3 length: 14
CDR3 DNA: TGTGCCAGCAGCGCAGGGGGCTCGATCGGGGAGCTGTTTTTT
CDR3 protein: CASSAGGSIGELFF

V gene: TRBV27
D gene: TRBD1
clone size: NA
J gene: TRBJ2-5
CDR3 length: 14
CDR3 DNA: TGTGCCAGCAGTTTATACAGGGGGCGGGAGACCCAGTACTTC
CDR3 protein: CASSLYRGRETQYF

V gene: TRBV5-6
D gene: NA
clone size: NA
J gene: TRBJ2-7
CDR3 length: 16
CDR3 DNA: TGTGCCAGCAGCTTGGCCCCAGGGGAAAGCTCCTACGAGCAGTACTTC
CDR3 protein: CASSLAPGESSYEQYF

V gene: TRBV19
D gene: TRBD1
clone size: NA
J gene: TRBJ1-5
CDR3 length: 14
CDR3 DNA: TGTGCCACTTCTCAAGGACAGGGCAATCAGCCCCAGCATTTT
CDR3 protein: CATSQGQGNQPQHF

V gene: TRBV10-2
D gene: TRBD2
clone size: NA
J gene: TRBJ2-1
CDR3 length: 15
CDR3 DNA: TGCGCCAGCACCTGGGCGGGAGCCTTGTTCAATGAGCAGTTCTTC
CDR3 protein: CASTWAGALFNEQFF

V gene: TRBV14
D gene: NA
clone size: NA
J gene: TRBJ2-1
CDR3 length: 14
CDR3 DNA: TGTGCCAGCAGCCAAGAGGGGGCAGGGGATAAGCAGTTCTTC
CDR3 protein: CASSQEGAGDKQFF

V gene: TRBV23-1
D gene: TRBD1
clone size: NA
J gene: TRBJ2-4
CDR3 length: 17
CDR3 DNA: TGCGCCAGCAGTTACCCGAGGGACAGCTTAGCCAAAAACATTCAGTACTTC
CDR3 protein: CASSYPRDSLAKNIQYF

V gene: TRBV18
D gene: NA
clone size: NA
J gene: TRBJ1-4
CDR3 length: 16
CDR3 DNA: TGTGCCAGCTCACCTACAACCGGGACATATAATGAAAAACTGTTTTTT
CDR3 protein: CASSPTTGTYNEKLFF

V gene: TRBV5-5
D gene: NA
clone size: NA
J gene: TRBJ2-7
CDR3 length: 14
CDR3 DNA: TGTGCCAGCAGCTTGGCGTCCCGGGAGTACGAGCAGTACTTC
CDR3 protein: CASSLASREYEQYF

V gene: TRBV2
D gene: TRBD1
clone size: NA
J gene: TRBJ2-7
CDR3 length: 14
CDR3 DNA: TGTGCCAGCAGTGGCGCAGGGGGCAGGTACGAGCAGTACTTC
CDR3 protein: CASSGAGGRYEQYF

V gene: TRBV11-2
D gene: NA
clone size: NA
J gene: TRBJ1-2
CDR3 length: 13
CDR3 DNA: TGTGCCAGCAGCTTGGGGGGGAGGGACGGCTACACCTTC
CDR3 protein: CASSLGGRDGYTF

V gene: TRBV11-3
D gene: TRBD1
clone size: few
J gene: TRBJ2-7
CDR3 length: 13
CDR3 DNA: TGTGCCAGCAGCTTCGGGACAGGGGGCGAGCAGTACTTC
CDR3 protein: CASSFGTGGEQYF

V gene: TRBV2
D gene: NA
clone size: NA
J gene: TRBJ2-7
CDR3 length: 13
CDR3 DNA: TGTGCCAGCAGTACTCGGCGGACCTACGAGCAGTACTTC
CDR3 protein: CASSTRRTYEQYF

V gene: TRBV9
D gene: TRBD2
clone size: NA
J gene: TRBJ2-1
CDR3 length: 16
CDR3 DNA: TGTGCCAGCAGCGTAGATCTAGCGGGAGTAACGGGTGAGCAGTTCTTC
CDR3 protein: CASSVDLAGVTGEQFF

V gene: TRBV27
D gene: TRBD1
clone size: NA
J gene: TRBJ2-6
CDR3 length: 17
CDR3 DNA: TGTGCCAGCAGCACGGACAGGGAGTTTTTCGTTTCCAACGTCCTGACTTTC
CDR3 protein: CASSTDREFFVSNVLTF

V gene: TRBV19
D gene: NA
clone size: NA
J gene: TRBJ1-2
CDR3 length: 14
CDR3 DNA: TGTGCCAGTAGTTTCGCCCAGGGTACGTATGGCTACACCTTC
CDR3 protein: CASSFAQGTYGYTF

V gene: TRBV30
D gene: TRBD2
clone size: NA
J gene: TRBJ2-3
CDR3 length: 13
CDR3 DNA: TGTGCCTGGGCGGGAGCTAGCACAGATACGCAGTATTTT
CDR3 protein: CAWAGASTDTQYF

V gene: TRBV5-8
D gene: TRBD1
clone size: NA
J gene: TRBJ2-3
CDR3 length: 17
CDR3 DNA: TGTGCCAGCAGCTTGGGGGGGGGACAGGGATTAACAGATACGCAGTATTTT
CDR3 protein: CASSLGGGQGLTDTQYF

V gene: TRBV4-3
D gene: NA
clone size: once
J gene: TRBJ2-5
CDR3 length: 17
CDR3 DNA: TGCGCCAGCAGCCAAGATCTCCCCCCCGGGAGTGGAGAGACCCAGTACTTC
CDR3 protein: CASSQDLPPGSGETQYF

V gene: TRBV18
D gene: TRBD1
clone size: NA
J gene: TRBJ1-2
CDR3 length: 13
CDR3 DNA: TGTGCCAGCTCCGTGACAGGGGAGTCTGGCTACACCTTC
CDR3 protein: CASSVTGESGYTF

V gene: TRBV11-2
D gene: TRBD2
clone size: NA
J gene: TRBJ2-3
CDR3 length: 14
CDR3 DNA: TGTGCCAGCAGCTTAAGCGGGAGAGCAGATACGCAGTATTTT
CDR3 protein: CASSLSGRADTQYF

V gene: TRBV15
D gene: NA
clone size: NA
J gene: TRBJ2-5
CDR3 length: 13
CDR3 DNA: TGTGCCACCAGCAGAGATTCCGAGGAGACCCAGTACTTC
CDR3 protein: CATSRDSEETQYF

V gene: TRBV28
D gene: TRBD2
clone size: NA
J gene: TRBJ2-7
CDR3 length: 14
CDR3 DNA: TGTGCCAGCAGTTTTAGCGGGGGCTCCTACGAGCAGTACTTC
CDR3 protein: CASSFSGGSYEQYF

V gene: TRBV6-5
D gene: NA
clone size: NA
J gene: TRBJ2-5
CDR3 length: 11
CDR3 DNA: TGTGCCAGCAGTTTCCTTGAGACCCAGTACTTC
CDR3 protein: CASSFLETQYF

V gene: TRBV27
D gene: NA
clone size: NA
J gene: TRBJ2-7
CDR3 length: 18
CDR3 DNA: TGTGCCAGCAGTCCCCGCCCCGTGGACTATCAAGTCCTGTACGAGCAGTACTTC
CDR3 protein: CASSPRPVDYQVLYEQYF

V gene: TRBV19
D gene: NA
clone size: NA
J gene: TRBJ2-6
CDR3 length: 15
CDR3 DNA: TGTGCCAGTGGAGATTCGTTAGCGGGGGCCAACGTCCTGACTTTC
CDR3 protein: CASGDSLAGANVLTF

V gene: TRBV2
D gene: TRBD2
clone size: NA
J gene: TRBJ2-7
CDR3 length: 15
CDR3 DNA: TGTGCCAGCAGTGAAGTAGCGGGAGGCTCCTACGAGCAGTACTTC
CDR3 protein: CASSEVAGGSYEQYF

V gene: TRBV4-1
D gene: NA
clone size: NA
J gene: TRBJ2-3
CDR3 length: 15
CDR3 DNA: TGCGCCAGCAGCCAAGACCACAACCCCACAGATACGCAGTATTTT
CDR3 protein: CASSQDHNPTDTQYF

V gene: TRBV2
D gene: TRBD1
clone size: NA
J gene: TRBJ2-7
CDR3 length: 18
CDR3 DNA: TGTGCCATCCACCCTGGGACAGGGGAAGCGCGAGGGTCCTACGAGCAGTACTTC
CDR3 protein: CAIHPGTGEARGSYEQYF

V gene: TRBV6-5
D gene: NA
clone size: NA
J gene: TRBJ1-1
CDR3 length: 14
CDR3 DNA: TGTGCCAGCAGTTACAATGAGGGGAACACTGAAGCTTTCTTT
CDR3 protein: CASSYNEGNTEAFF